The 7 T cell receptor beta chains in this list originate from one sample, sequenced in a study of T cell repertoires in cytomegalovirus infection. TCRdb re-called the reads with MiXCR, one entry per CDR3 protein. The data show around 740,000 distinct CDR3 sequences, with about a third seen just once and more than 2.5% held by the top ten. The sequenced material came from PBMCs. The receptor source for this set is a human donor in good health (CMV status not recorded). Some clones in this sample may be carry-over from other donors' samples.

The genes are TRBV15 and TRBJ1-2; maybe TRBD1 (5 bases). Trimming cost V 3 bases and J 7 bases, with 27 bases left between them. There are 18 residues in the CDR3. Germline V lookup: CDR1 LNHNV, CDR2 YYDKDF (reference sequence). CDR3 coding DNA: TGTGCCACCAGCAGGTTCGGTCGATTGGAAGGGGCGCGACGTGGCTACACCTTC. Amino acids: CATSRFGRLEGARRGYTF.

V gene TRBV28 combines with J gene TRBJ1-1, with D perhaps TRBD1 (6 bases). Trimming took 3 bases from V and 5 from J, leaving 16 bases between them. This CDR3 is 15 amino acids long. CDR1 MDHEN and CDR2 SYDVKM come from the germline V gene. The CDR3 DNA follows: TGTGCCAGCAGTTTTAGAAGGGGGGTTTGGACTGAAGCTTTCTTT. Its translation is CASSFRRGVWTEAFF.

Note on this clonotype: The junction departs from germline at one end; a sequencing error may be responsible. The gene calls are TRBV19 and TRBJ2-1; D might be TRBD2 (6 bases). CDR3 size: 14 residues. CDR1 is LNHDA and CDR2 is SQIVND in the germline V gene (reference sequence). The CDR3 region is CASSMGLVYKEQFF. The CDR3 nucleotides read TGTGCCAGTAGTATGGGACTTGTATACAAGGAGCAGTTCTTC.

The rearrangement links TRBV11-1 to TRBJ1-2; D not certain. The germline V gene has CDR1 SGHAT and CDR2 FQDESV (reference sequence). V was pared by 3 bases and J by 0 bases, with 14 bases between. CDR3 length: 16 amino acids. CDR3 nucleotide sequence: TGTGCCAGCAGCTTCGGTGGACTAGGGACTAACTATGGCTACACCTTC. Translated, it gives CASSFGGLGTNYGYTF.

Points on this clonotype: No conserved phenylalanine or tryptophan ends this CDR3, so it is likely a read error. No DNA is shown, since the ends of the CDR3 on it are uncertain; the CDR3 is the one TCRdb lists. The chain is built from TRBV6-5 and TRBJ2-7; the table's TRBD1 call for D was not verified on the DNA. The CDR3 sequence runs 14 residues, both termini included. CDR1 and CDR2 from the germline V gene are MNHEY and SVGAGI. CDR3 sequence: CASRYRGGPYEQYC.

The chain couples TRBV10-2 to TRBJ2-7; D remains ambiguous. Trimming stripped 3 bases from V and 3 bases from J, with 9 bases between. The CDR3 consists of 13 residues. CDR1 is WSHSY and CDR2 is SAAADI in the germline V gene. The CDR3 DNA reads TGCGCCAGCAGTGAATCTCTTTACTACGAGCAGTACTTC. Protein sequence: CASSESLYYEQYF.

To note about this clonotype: Since the CDR3 does not end with the conserved phenylalanine or tryptophan, this likely comes from a read error. This chain joins TRBV7-9 and TRBJ1-2; a possible D gene is TRBD1 (6 bases). CDR1 is SEHNR and CDR2 is FQNEAQ in the germline V gene (reference sequence). V lost 3 bases and J 0 bases, leaving 14 bases between the germline ends. This CDR3 comprises 16 residues. The DNA of the CDR3 is TGTGCCAGCAGCTTCGGACAGTCGATTGCTAACTATGGCTACACCTTA. Amino acids: CASSFGQSIANYGYTL.